A selection of T cell receptor beta chains follows, all from one sample in a study of cytomegalovirus exposure and HLA in healthy donors. The assay was immunoSEQ multiplex PCR, and TCRdb's table has in-frame clones only and misses some. This table holds about 260,000 clones, 90% found once. The sequencing sample was made of PBMCs. These TCRs come from a woman aged 30 to 39 in good health and CMV-seronegative. The conserved cysteine and the conserved F or W are not part of the CDR3 here. Clone size is stated in some rows and not others, as once, few, many or a class when expanded.

v_call	clone_size	j_call	cdr3_aa
TRBV11-2	.	TRBJ2-7	ASSLVSSVHEQY
TRBV19	.	TRBJ2-7	ASSINVGVYEQY
TRBV27	once	TRBJ2-7	ASSSILDREGYEQY
TRBV29-1	.	TRBJ2-1	SVELPLAGSSYNEQF
TRBV6-6	.	TRBJ2-3	ASSRIAGALTDTQY
TRBV6-5	.	TRBJ1-4	ASSSFSGQRNEKLF
TRBV5-6	.	TRBJ2-2	ASSPGTAGELF
TRBV7-9	.	TRBJ2-3	ASSLLTDTQY
TRBV5-6	.	TRBJ2-7	ASSFTAGIHDEQY
TRBV13	.	TRBJ2-7	ASSTLGQGRLSYEQY
TRBV15	.	TRBJ2-5	ATSRDVGTGLQETQY
TRBV2	once	TRBJ2-3	ASSVMTDTQY
TRBV4-2	.	TRBJ2-7	ASSQDSGGSDVYEQY
TRBV9	.	TRBJ2-7	ASSGRSSYEQY
TRBV11-2	once	TRBJ2-7	ASSDSLKTSGTSYEQY
TRBV28	few	TRBJ2-2	ASTQWSGPSAGELF
TRBV7-2	.	TRBJ2-1	ASGAAAEQF
TRBV11-2	.	TRBJ2-1	ASSGPGQGSYNEQF
TRBV2	.	TRBJ2-3	ASSERGTLAQY
TRBV27	.	TRBJ2-2	ASSLRTGELF
TRBV5-1	once	TRBJ2-1	ASSWDRGTNEQF
TRBV5-1	.	TRBJ2-1	ASSLDSGGYNEQF
TRBV18	.	TRBJ2-2	ASSGGRRDTGELF
TRBV30	.	TRBJ2-7	AWRGVPYEQY
TRBV4-2	.	TRBJ2-2	ASSPGQGNMNGELF
TRBV5-1	few	TRBJ2-1	ASSPGQRSYNEQF
TRBV27	.	TRBJ2-3	AFRRTDTQY
TRBV5-1	.	TRBJ2-5	ASESGLAGSGAETQY
TRBV28	once	TRBJ1-5	ASSLNSRYTAQH
TRBV28	.	TRBJ2-1	ASSFGISYNEQF
TRBV7-8	medium-sized	TRBJ2-1	ASSAADRGSYNEQF
TRBV11-2	.	TRBJ2-7	ASNPARGSYEQY